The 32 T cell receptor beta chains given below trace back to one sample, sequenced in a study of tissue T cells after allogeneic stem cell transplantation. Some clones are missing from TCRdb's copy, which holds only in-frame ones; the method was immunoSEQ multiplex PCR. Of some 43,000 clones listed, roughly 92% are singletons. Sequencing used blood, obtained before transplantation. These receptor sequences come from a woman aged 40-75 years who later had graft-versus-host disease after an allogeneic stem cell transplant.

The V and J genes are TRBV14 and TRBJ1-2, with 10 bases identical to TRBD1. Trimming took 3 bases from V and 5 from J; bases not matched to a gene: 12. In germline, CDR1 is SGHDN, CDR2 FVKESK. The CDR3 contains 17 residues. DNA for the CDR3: TGTGCCAGCAGCCAGTCTCTACTCGGGACAGGGGAGTATGGCTACACCTTC. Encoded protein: CASSQSLLGTGEYGYTF.

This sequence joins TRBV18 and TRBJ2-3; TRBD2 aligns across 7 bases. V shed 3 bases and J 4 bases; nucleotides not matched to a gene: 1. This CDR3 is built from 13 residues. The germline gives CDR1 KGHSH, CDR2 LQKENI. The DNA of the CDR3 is TGTGCCAGCTCACCCGCGGGGGCAGATACGCAGTATTTT. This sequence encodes CASSPAGADTQYF.

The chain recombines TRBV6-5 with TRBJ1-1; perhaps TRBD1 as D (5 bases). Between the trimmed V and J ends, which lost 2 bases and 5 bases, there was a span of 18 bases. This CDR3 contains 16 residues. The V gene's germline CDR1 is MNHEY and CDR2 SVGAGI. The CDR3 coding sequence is TGTGCCAGCAGTTACGGGGGGGTAGCAGGAAAAACTGAAGCTTTCTTT. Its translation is CASSYGGVAGKTEAFF.

CDR3 nucleotide sequence: TGTGCCAGCAGCCCAGAGGGGATTCAGCCCCAGCATTTT. Translation gives CASSPEGIQPQHF. V is TRBV7-6 and J is TRBJ1-5, with D perhaps TRBD1 (5 bases). This CDR3 has 13 residues. Trimming took off 5 bases at V and 6 bases at J, with 11 bases between the two ends. Germline CDR1 is SGHVS and CDR2 is FNYEAQ. The variable domain in full, with the rest retrieved from reference TRBV7-6 and TRBJ1-5, is GAGVSQSPRYKVTKRGQDVALRCDPISGHVSLYWYRQALGQGPEFLTYFNYEAQQDKSGLPNDRFSAERPEGSISTLTIQRTEQRDSAMYRCASSPEGIQPQHFGDGTRLSIL.

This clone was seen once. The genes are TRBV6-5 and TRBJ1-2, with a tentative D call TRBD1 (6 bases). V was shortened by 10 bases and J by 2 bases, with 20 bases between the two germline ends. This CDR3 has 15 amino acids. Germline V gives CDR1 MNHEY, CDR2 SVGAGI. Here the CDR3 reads CATRTGGASNYGYTF. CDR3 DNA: TGTGCCACGCGTACCGGGGGCGCTTCGAACTATGGCTACACCTTC.

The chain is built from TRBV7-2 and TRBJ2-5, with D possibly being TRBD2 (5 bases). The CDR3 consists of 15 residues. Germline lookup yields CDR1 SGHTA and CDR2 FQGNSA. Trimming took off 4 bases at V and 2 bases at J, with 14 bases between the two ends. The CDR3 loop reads CASSSQVGVQETQYF. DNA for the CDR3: TGTGCCAGCAGCTCGCAAGTCGGGGTTCAAGAGACCCAGTACTTC.

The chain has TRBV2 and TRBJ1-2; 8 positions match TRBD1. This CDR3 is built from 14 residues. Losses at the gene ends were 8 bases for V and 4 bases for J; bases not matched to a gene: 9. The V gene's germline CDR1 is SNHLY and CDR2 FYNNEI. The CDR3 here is CASGKTGVGYGYTF. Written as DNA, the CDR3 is TGTGCCAGCGGGAAGACAGGGGTGGGCTATGGCTACACCTTC.

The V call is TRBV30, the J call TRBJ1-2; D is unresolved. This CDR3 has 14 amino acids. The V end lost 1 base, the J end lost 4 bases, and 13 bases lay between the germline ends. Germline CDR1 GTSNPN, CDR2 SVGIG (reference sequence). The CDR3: CAWSEDSGGYGYTF. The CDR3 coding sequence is TGTGCCTGGAGTGAGGATTCAGGAGGCTATGGCTACACCTTC.

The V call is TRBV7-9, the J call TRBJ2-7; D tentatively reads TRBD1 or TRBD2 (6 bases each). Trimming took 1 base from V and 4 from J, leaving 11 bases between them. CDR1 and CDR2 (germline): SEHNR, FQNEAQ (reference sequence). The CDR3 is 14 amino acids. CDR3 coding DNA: TGTGCCAGCAGCTTAGACGGGGGCCCTTACGAGCAGTACTTC. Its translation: CASSLDGGPYEQYF.

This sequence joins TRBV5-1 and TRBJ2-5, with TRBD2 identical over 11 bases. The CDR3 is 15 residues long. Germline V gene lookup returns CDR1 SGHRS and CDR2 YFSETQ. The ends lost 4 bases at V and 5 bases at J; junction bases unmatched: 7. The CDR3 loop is CASSASGRTGETQYF. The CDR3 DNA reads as TGCGCCAGCAGCGCTAGCGGGAGGACGGGGGAGACCCAGTACTTC.

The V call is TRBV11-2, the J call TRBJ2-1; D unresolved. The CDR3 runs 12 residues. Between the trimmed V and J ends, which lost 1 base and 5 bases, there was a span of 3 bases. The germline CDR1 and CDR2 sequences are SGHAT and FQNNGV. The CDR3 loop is CASSLADNEQFF. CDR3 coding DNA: TGTGCCAGCAGCTTAGCAGACAATGAGCAGTTCTTC.

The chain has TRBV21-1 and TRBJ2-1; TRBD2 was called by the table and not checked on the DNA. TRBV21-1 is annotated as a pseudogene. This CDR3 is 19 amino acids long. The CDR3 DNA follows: TGTGCCAGCAGCAAAAGGGAGGGACTAGCGGGATATTTGGACAATGAGCAGTTCTTC. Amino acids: CASSKREGLAGYLDNEQFF.

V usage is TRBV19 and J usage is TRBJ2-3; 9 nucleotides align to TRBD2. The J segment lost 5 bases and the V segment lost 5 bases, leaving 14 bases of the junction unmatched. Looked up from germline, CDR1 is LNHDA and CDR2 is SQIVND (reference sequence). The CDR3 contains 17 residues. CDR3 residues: CASSAPRGSGRRDTQYF. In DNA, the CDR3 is TGTGCCAGTAGTGCCCCCCGAGGGAGCGGGAGGAGAGATACGCAGTATTTT. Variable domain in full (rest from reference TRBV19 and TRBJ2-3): DGGITQSPKYLFRKEGQNVTLSCEQNLNHDAMYWYRQDPGQGLRLIYYSQIVNDFQKGDIAEGYSVSREKKESFPLTVTSAQKNPTAFYLCASSAPRGSGRRDTQYFGPGTRLTVL.

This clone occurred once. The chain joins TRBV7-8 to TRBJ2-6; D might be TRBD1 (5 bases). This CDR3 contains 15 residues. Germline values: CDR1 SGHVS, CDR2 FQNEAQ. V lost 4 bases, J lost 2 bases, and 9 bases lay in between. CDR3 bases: TGTGCCAGCAGCTCCGGACAAGCTGGGGCCAACGTCCTGACTTTC. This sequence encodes CASSSGQAGANVLTF.

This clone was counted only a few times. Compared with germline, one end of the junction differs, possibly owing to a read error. CDR3 in amino acids: CASRLWTGWDYGYTF. The CDR3 region has the DNA TGTGCCAGCAGATTATGGACCGGTTGGGACTATGGCTACACCTTC. The V call is TRBV28, the J call TRBJ1-2, with no clear D. Germline V gene lookup returns CDR1 MDHEN and CDR2 SYDVKM. The CDR3 totals 15 residues.

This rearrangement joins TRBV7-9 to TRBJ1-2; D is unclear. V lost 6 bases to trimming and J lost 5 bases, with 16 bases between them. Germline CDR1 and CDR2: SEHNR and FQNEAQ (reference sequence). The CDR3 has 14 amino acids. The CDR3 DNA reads TGTGCCAGCAGACCAATCCAAGAGGGATATGGCTACACCTTC. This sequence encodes CASRPIQEGYGYTF.

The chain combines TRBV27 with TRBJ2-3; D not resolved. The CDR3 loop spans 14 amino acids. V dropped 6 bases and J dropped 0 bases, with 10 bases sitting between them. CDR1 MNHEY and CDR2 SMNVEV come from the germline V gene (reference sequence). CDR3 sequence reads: CASSPILSTDTQYF. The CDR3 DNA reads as TGTGCCAGCAGCCCGATCCTTAGCACAGATACGCAGTATTTT.

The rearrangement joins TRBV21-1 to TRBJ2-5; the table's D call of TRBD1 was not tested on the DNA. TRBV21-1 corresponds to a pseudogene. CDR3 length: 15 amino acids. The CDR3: CASLRPGQGPETQYF. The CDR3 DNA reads TGTGCCAGCCTACGCCCGGGACAGGGGCCTGAGACCCAGTACTTC.

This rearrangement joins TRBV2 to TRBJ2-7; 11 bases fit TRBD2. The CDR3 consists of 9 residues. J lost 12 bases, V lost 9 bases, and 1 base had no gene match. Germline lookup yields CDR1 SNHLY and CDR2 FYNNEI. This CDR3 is CASGTSGYF. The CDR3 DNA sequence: TGTGCCAGTGGGACTAGCGGGTACTTC. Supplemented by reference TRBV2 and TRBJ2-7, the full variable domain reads EPEVTQTPSHQVTQMGQEVILRCVPISNHLYFYWYRQILGQKVEFLVSFYNNEISEKSEIFDDQFSVERPDGSNFTLKIRSTKLEDSAMYFCASGTSGYFGPGTRLTVT.

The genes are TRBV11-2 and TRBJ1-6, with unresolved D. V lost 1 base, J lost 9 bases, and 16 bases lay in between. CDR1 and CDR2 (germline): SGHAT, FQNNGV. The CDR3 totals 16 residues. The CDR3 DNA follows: TGTGCCAGCAGCTTAGTTGCGCCCCCGTGGGGTTCACCCCTCCACTTT. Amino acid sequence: CASSLVAPPWGSPLHF.

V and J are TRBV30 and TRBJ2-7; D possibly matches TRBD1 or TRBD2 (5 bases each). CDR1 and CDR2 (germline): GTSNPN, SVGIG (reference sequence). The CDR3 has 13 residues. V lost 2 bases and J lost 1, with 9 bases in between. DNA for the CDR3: TGTGCCTGGAGTTTGGGACCGTCCTACGAGCAGTACTTC. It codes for CAWSLGPSYEQYF.

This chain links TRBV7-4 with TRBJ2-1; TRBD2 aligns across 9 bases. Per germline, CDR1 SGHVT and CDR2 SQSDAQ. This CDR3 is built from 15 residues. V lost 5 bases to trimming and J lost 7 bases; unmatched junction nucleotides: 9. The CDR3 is CASSPPRTSENEQFF. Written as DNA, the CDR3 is TGTGCCAGCAGCCCCCCGCGGACTAGCGAGAATGAGCAGTTCTTC.

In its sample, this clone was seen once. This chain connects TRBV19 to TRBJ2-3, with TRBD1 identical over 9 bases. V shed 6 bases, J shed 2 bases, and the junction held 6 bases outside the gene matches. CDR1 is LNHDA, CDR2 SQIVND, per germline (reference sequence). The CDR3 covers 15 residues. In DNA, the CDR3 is TGTGCCAGTAGGCCAGGGACAGGGATCACAGATACGCAGTATTTT. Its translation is CASRPGTGITDTQYF.

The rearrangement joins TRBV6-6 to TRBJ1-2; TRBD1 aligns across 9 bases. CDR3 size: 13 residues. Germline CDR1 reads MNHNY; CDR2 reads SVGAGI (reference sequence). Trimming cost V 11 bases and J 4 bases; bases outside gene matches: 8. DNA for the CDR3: TGTGCCCTCCGGGACAGGGACCTCTATGGCTACACCTTC. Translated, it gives CALRDRDLYGYTF.

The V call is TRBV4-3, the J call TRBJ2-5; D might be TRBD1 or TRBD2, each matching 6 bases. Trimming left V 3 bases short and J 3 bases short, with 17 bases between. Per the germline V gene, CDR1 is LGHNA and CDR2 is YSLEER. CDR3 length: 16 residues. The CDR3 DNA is TGCGCCAGCAGCCAGGACCCTCCGGGGGCCGAAGAGACCCAGTACTTC. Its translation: CASSQDPPGAEETQYF.

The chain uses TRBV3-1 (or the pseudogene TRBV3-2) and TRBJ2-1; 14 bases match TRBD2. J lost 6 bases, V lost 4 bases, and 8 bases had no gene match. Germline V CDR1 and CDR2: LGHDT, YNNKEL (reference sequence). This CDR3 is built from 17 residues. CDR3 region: CASSPYQGLAGVNEQFF. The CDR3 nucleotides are TGTGCCAGCAGCCCATACCAGGGACTAGCGGGAGTCAATGAGCAGTTCTTC.

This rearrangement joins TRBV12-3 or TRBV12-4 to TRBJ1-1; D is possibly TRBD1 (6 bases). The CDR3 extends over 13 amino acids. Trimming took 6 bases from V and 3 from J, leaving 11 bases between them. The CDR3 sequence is CASSHRVHTEAFF. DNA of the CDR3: TGTGCCAGCAGCCACAGGGTGCACACTGAAGCTTTCTTT.

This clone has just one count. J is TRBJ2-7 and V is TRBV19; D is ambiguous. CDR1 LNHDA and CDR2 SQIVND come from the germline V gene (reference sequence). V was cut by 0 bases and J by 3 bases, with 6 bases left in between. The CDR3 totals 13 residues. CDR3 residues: CASSIDNSYEQYF. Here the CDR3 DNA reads TGTGCCAGTAGTATAGATAACAGCTACGAGCAGTACTTC.

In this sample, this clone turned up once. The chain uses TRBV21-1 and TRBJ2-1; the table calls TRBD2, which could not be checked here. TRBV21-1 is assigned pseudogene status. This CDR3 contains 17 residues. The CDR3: CASSKECNSGSYNEQFF. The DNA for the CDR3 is TGTGCCAGCAGCAAAGAATGTAATAGCGGGAGTTACAATGAGCAGTTCTTC.

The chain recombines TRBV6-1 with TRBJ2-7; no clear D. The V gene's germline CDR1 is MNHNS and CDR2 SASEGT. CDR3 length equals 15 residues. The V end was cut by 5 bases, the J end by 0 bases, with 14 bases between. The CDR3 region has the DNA TGTGCCAGCAGTATGGCGGCACAGAGCTCCTACGAGCAGTACTTC. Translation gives CASSMAAQSSYEQYF.

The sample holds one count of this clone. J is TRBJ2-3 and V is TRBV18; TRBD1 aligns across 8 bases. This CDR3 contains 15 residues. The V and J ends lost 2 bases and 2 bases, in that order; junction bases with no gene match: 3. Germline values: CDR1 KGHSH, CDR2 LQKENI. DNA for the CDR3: TGTGCCAGCTCACCAACCAGGGGGCTCACAGATACGCAGTATTTT. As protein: CASSPTRGLTDTQYF. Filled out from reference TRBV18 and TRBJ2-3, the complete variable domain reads NAGVMQNPRHLVRRRGQEARLRCSPMKGHSHVYWYRQLPEEGLKFMVYLQKENIIDESGMPKERFSAEFPKEGPSILRIQQVVRGDSAAYFCASSPTRGLTDTQYFGPGTRLTVL.

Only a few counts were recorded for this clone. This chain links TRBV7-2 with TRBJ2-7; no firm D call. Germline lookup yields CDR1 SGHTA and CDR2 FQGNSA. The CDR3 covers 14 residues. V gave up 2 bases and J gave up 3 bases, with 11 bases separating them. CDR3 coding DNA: TGTGCCAGCAGCTTACAGAGGACGGTCTACGAGCAGTACTTC. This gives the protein CASSLQRTVYEQYF.